This TCR beta chain was observed in a study of T cells after posttransplantation cyclophosphamide. Only in-frame clones appear in the TCRdb table, and some are missing; sequencing was by immunoSEQ multiplex PCR. This sample yields about 22,000 clones, of which about nine tenths are seen a single time; 12% belongs to the top ten. Treatment was busulfan-fludarabine conditioning, a marrow graft, and cyclophosphamide on days +3 and +4. CDR1 is SNHLY, CDR2 FYNNEI, per germline. The V segment lost 7 bases and the J segment 2 bases; nucleotides outside the gene matches: 5. The CDR3 totals 14 residues. The receptor was isolated from a female patient in her 30s who received an allogeneic stem cell transplant from an unrelated donor, was CMV-positive, and had no GVHD. The T cells may partly be graft donor cells. The sample was PBMCs, taken after allogeneic stem cell transplant with posttransplant cyclophosphamide. The rearrangement uses TRBV2 and TRBJ2-7; 10 positions match TRBD1. CDR3 in DNA: TGTGCCAGCAAAAGGACAGGGGGGCCCTACGAGCAGTACTTC. Translation gives CASKRTGGPYEQYF.